Following are 18 T cell receptor beta chains from one sample sequenced in a study of T cell repertoires in cytomegalovirus infection. TCRdb reprocessed the reads with MiXCR, giving one entry per CDR3 protein. The sample holds 250,000 to 300,000 distinct CDR3 sequences; roughly 25% are singletons and the top ten take approximately 15%. The sample was PBMCs. The receptors here all came from a human donor in good health (CMV status not recorded). Some clones in this sample may be carry-over from other donors' samples.

The chain is built from TRBV7-1 and TRBJ1-1, with D possibly being TRBD1 (5 bases). TRBV7-1 carries the ORF label, with uncertain function. This CDR3 has 13 amino acids. The V and J ends lost 7 bases and 1 base respectively, with 10 bases between them. In DNA, the CDR3 is TGTGCCAGCATAGGGACGTCGAACACTGAAGCTTTCTTT. Translated: CASIGTSNTEAFF.

The chain joins TRBV4-1 to TRBJ2-6; 11 bases agree with TRBD2. The CDR3 contains 19 residues. V trimming: 2 bases; J trimming: 0 bases; junction bases outside the gene matches: 6. Germline lookup yields CDR1 MGHRA and CDR2 YSYEKL. CDR3 in amino acids: CASSQQGLAASSGANVLTF. CDR3 sequence (DNA): TGCGCCAGCAGCCAACAGGGACTAGCGGCCAGCTCTGGGGCCAACGTCCTGACTTTC.

The chain recombines TRBV30 with TRBJ1-4; possibly TRBD1 for D (5 bases). V was shortened by 5 bases and J by 7 bases, with 17 bases between the two germline ends. Germline loops: CDR1 GTSNPN, CDR2 SVGIG (reference sequence). There are 14 residues in the CDR3. This chain's CDR3 is CAWGTGGMVEKLFF. The CDR3, as DNA: TGTGCCTGGGGTACAGGTGGCATGGTTGAAAAACTGTTTTTT.

There are many counts of this clonotype. The chain employs TRBV7-2 and TRBJ2-2; 10 bases fit TRBD1. V lost 6 bases, J lost 6 bases, and 7 bases stayed unmatched. The germline V gene encodes CDR1 SGHTA and CDR2 FQGNSA. There are 15 residues in the CDR3. CDR3: CASRRDRGGAGELFF. CDR3 nucleotides: TGTGCCAGCAGACGGGACAGGGGAGGGGCCGGGGAGCTGTTTTTT.

In this sample, this clonotype turned up a few times. The chain's CDR3 is CASSQGQGPETQYF. CDR3 DNA sequence: TGTGCCAGCAGCCAAGGACAAGGACCGGAGACCCAGTACTTC. This chain connects TRBV6-6 to TRBJ2-5; possible D gene TRBD1, 5 bases. Looked up from germline, CDR1 is MNHNY and CDR2 is SVGAGI (reference sequence). The CDR3 runs to 14 residues. Trimming took 6 bases from V and 5 from J, leaving 16 bases between them.

The chain employs TRBV7-2 and TRBJ1-5; D is unresolved. This CDR3 has 12 amino acids. The germline gives CDR1 SGHTA, CDR2 FQGNSA. Trimming stripped 1 base from V and 4 bases from J, with 2 bases between. CDR3 bases: TGTGCCAGCAGCTTAGTGAATCAGCCCCAGCATTTT. Translation gives CASSLVNQPQHF.

This chain connects TRBV5-1 to TRBJ2-7; D may be TRBD2 (5 bases). The CDR3 has 15 residues. V lost 0 bases and J 2 bases, leaving 12 bases between the germline ends. The germline CDR1 and CDR2 sequences are SGHRS and YFSETQ. CDR3 sequence (DNA): TGCGCCAGCAGCTTGGACGGGCCGGGGACCTACGAGCAGTACTTC. It translates to CASSLDGPGTYEQYF.

This clonotype was picked up a small number of times. The chain recombines TRBV20-1 with TRBJ1-1; no clear D. V gave up 3 bases and J gave up 0 bases, with 8 bases separating them. The CDR3 totals 13 residues. Germline V CDR1 and CDR2: DFQATT, SNEGSKA (reference sequence). CDR3 in amino acids: CSASPTMNTEAFF. CDR3 DNA: TGCAGTGCTAGCCCAACCATGAACACTGAAGCTTTCTTT.

The gene calls are TRBV6-5 and TRBJ2-1, with a possible D match to TRBD2 (6 bases). With 8 bases removed from V and 12 bases from J, the gap between germline ends came to 17 bases. The CDR3 extends over 12 amino acids. Germline assignment: CDR1 MNHEY and CDR2 SVGAGI. This CDR3 reads CASVNEAGRQFF. CDR3 bases: TGTGCCAGCGTGAATGAAGCGGGCCGGCAGTTCTTC.

The chain links TRBV12-3 or TRBV12-4 to TRBJ2-5; D call uncertain. This CDR3 is 12 amino acids long. Trimming cost V 7 bases and J 5 bases, with 11 bases left between them. CDR3 bases: TGTGCCAGCACCACCGATTTGGAGACCCAGTACTTC. As protein: CASTTDLETQYF.

Only one count was recorded for this clonotype. V is TRBV29-1 and J is TRBJ2-5; maybe TRBD1 (6 bases). This CDR3 has 13 amino acids. Trimming cost V 3 bases and J 5 bases, with 13 bases left between them. Germline V gene sequence: CDR1 SQVTM, CDR2 ANQGSEA. CDR3 protein: CSVEGFRGETQYF. CDR3 nucleotides: TGCAGCGTTGAGGGGTTCAGGGGTGAGACCCAGTACTTC. Full variable domain (rest looked up from reference TRBV29-1 and TRBJ2-5): SAVISQKPSRDICQRGTSLTIQCQVDSQVTMMFWYRQQPGQSLTLIATANQGSEATYESGFVIDKFPISRPNLTFSTLTVSNMSPEDSSIYLCSVEGFRGETQYFGPGTRLLVL.

This clonotype was recorded a few times. The V and J genes are TRBV5-1 and TRBJ2-5, with D possibly TRBD2 on 6 matching bases. The V gene's germline CDR1 is SGHRS and CDR2 YFSETQ. The ends were cut back, 3 bases at V and 7 bases at J, with 13 bases in the middle. The CDR3 length is 13 residues. CDR3 residues: CASSSLALGTQYF. CDR3 in DNA: TGCGCCAGCAGCTCCCTAGCGTTGGGGACCCAGTACTTC.

The rearrangement links TRBV7-9 to TRBJ1-2; D is ambiguous. V was pared by 4 bases and J by 1 base, with 13 bases between. The CDR3 runs to 15 residues. In germline, CDR1 is SEHNR, CDR2 FQNEAQ (reference sequence). CDR3 loop: CASSSDLGRNYGYTF. The CDR3 DNA follows: TGTGCCAGCAGCTCGGACCTCGGGCGTAACTATGGCTACACCTTC.

J is TRBJ2-5 and V is TRBV28; D is unresolved. The germline V gene encodes CDR1 MDHEN and CDR2 SYDVKM. V was cut by 5 bases and J by 1 base, with 11 bases left in between. CDR3 length: 14 residues. The CDR3 is CASSDGPAQETQYF. The CDR3 DNA follows: TGTGCCAGCAGTGACGGACCTGCCCAAGAGACCCAGTACTTC.

At least ten counts were recorded for this clonotype. This sequence joins TRBV28 and TRBJ2-1; TRBD2 matches 10 bases. The CDR3 has 15 residues. Germline V gene data show CDR1 as MDHEN and CDR2 as SYDVKM. The trim removed 5 bases at V and 5 bases at J, leaving 6 bases unmatched. The CDR3 reads CASSPLAGVNNEQFF. CDR3 DNA: TGTGCCAGCAGTCCGCTAGCGGGAGTAAACAATGAGCAGTTCTTC.

This sequence joins TRBV19 and TRBJ1-1; D not resolved. The V gene's germline CDR1 is LNHDA and CDR2 SQIVND (reference sequence). The CDR3 covers 16 residues. Trimming removed 5 bases at V and 3 bases at J, with 19 bases between. The CDR3 DNA sequence: TGTGCCAGTAGTGGCTACCCAGCGGTTGGGGACACTGAAGCTTTCTTT. Its translation is CASSGYPAVGDTEAFF.

For this clonotype: This sequence may be a read error, since a much larger clone differs from it by one base. The chain uses TRBV11-2 and TRBJ2-5; D unclear. Trimming took 5 bases from V and 0 from J, leaving 7 bases between them. This CDR3 contains 13 residues. Germline assignment: CDR1 SGHAT and CDR2 FQNNGV. CDR3 DNA: TGTGCCAGCAGCCCCCGGTACCAAGAGACCCAGTACTTC. As protein: CASSPRYQETQYF.

This clonotype appeared a few times. The chain employs TRBV29-1 and TRBJ1-5, with TRBD1 as a possible D gene (6 bases). The CDR3 extends over 13 amino acids. Per germline, CDR1 SQVTM and CDR2 ANQGSEA. V lost 6 bases, J lost 7 bases, and 16 bases lay in between. CDR3 amino acids: CSVAESDRQPQHF. CDR3 nucleotide sequence: TGCAGCGTCGCAGAGTCGGACAGACAGCCCCAGCATTTT. Full variable domain (remainder filled in from reference TRBV29-1 and TRBJ1-5): SAVISQKPSRDICQRGTSLTIQCQVDSQVTMMFWYRQQPGQSLTLIATANQGSEATYESGFVIDKFPISRPNLTFSTLTVSNMSPEDSSIYLCSVAESDRQPQHFGDGTRLSIL.